One sample yielded the 23 T cell receptor beta chains listed below, sequenced in a study of T cell repertoires in cytomegalovirus infection. What these receptors recognize is not known. TCRdb re-derived calls from the reads in MiXCR, one entry per CDR3 protein. The sample has 800,000 to 950,000 distinct CDR3 sequences, 32% seen once. The source was cultured CD8+ T cells from PBMCs, collected from culture after CMV antigen stimulation. These receptors all stem from a human donor in good health (CMV status not recorded). Some clones in this sample may be carry-over from other donors' samples.

V and J are TRBV29-1 and TRBJ1-2; the D is unclear. The V gene's germline CDR1 is SQVTM and CDR2 ANQGSEA. Trimming shortened V by 6 bases and J by 7 bases, and 9 bases separated the two germline ends. This CDR3 contains 10 residues. As DNA, the CDR3 is TGCAGCGTGGACCTACGTGGCTACACCTTC. Amino acid sequence: CSVDLRGYTF.

This clonotype has ten or more counts. The rearrangement joins TRBV7-2 to TRBJ2-1; 8 bases are a match to TRBD2. The V and J ends lost 0 bases and 2 bases, in that order; junction bases with no gene match: 3. The CDR3 consists of 16 residues. Germline V gives CDR1 SGHTA, CDR2 FQGNSA. The chain's CDR3 is CASSLAWRGAYNEQFF. The CDR3 DNA follows: TGTGCCAGCAGCTTAGCGTGGCGGGGGGCCTACAATGAGCAGTTCTTC.

This clonotype was detected a few times. The rearrangement links TRBV7-9 to TRBJ2-5, with 7 bases fitting TRBD1. With 1 base clipped from V and 2 bases from J, the junction kept 7 bases outside the gene matches. Germline V gene sequence: CDR1 SEHNR, CDR2 FQNEAQ (reference sequence). This CDR3 region has 16 residues. CDR3 in DNA: TGTGCCAGCAGCTTAGGCCTCGGGACAGAGCAAGAGACCCAGTACTTC. This gives the protein CASSLGLGTEQETQYF.

About this clonotype: One end of the junction does not line up with germline, which may come from a read error. This chain uses TRBV7-7 with TRBJ2-5; D is unresolved. Germline CDR1 reads SSHAT; CDR2 reads FNYEAQ (reference sequence). The CDR3 runs 14 residues. The CDR3 sequence: CASSLHIGQETQYF. For the CDR3, the DNA is TGTGCTAGCAGCTTGCATATAGGGCAAGAGACCCAGTACTTC.

CDR3 residues: CASSPIDRDYGYTF. The CDR3 DNA sequence: TGTGCCAGCAGCCCGATCGACAGGGACTATGGCTACACCTTC. J is TRBJ1-2 and V is TRBV7-2; 7 bases agree with TRBD1. This CDR3 spans 14 amino acids. Germline CDR1 SGHTA, CDR2 FQGNSA. V shed 5 bases and J 3 bases; nucleotides not matched to a gene: 6. Full variable domain (rest looked up from reference TRBV7-2 and TRBJ1-2): GAGVSQSPSNKVTEKGKDVELRCDPISGHTALYWYRQSLGQGLEFLIYFQGNSAPDKSGLPSDRFSAERTGGSVSTLTIQRTQQEDSAVYLCASSPIDRDYGYTFGSGTRLTVV.

In its sample, this clonotype was seen a few times. The chain joins TRBV19 to TRBJ1-1; 7 nucleotides align to TRBD1. CDR3 size: 15 residues. Trimming removed 4 bases from V and 2 bases from J; junction bases left unmatched: 7. CDR1 is LNHDA, CDR2 SQIVND, per germline (reference sequence). The CDR3 bases are TGTGCCAGTAGTAGATGGGACAGACGAAACACTGAAGCTTTCTTT. It yields the protein CASSRWDRRNTEAFF.

The chain uses TRBV2 and TRBJ2-1; 11 bases line up with TRBD2. Germline lookup yields CDR1 SNHLY and CDR2 FYNNEI. The trim removed 8 bases at V and 8 bases at J, leaving 14 bases unmatched. The CDR3 contains 16 residues. This CDR3 reads CASLGGLAGGPDEQFF. CDR3 DNA: TGTGCCAGCCTTGGGGGGTTAGCGGGGGGGCCAGATGAGCAGTTCTTC.

The chain carries TRBV27 and TRBJ2-2; perhaps TRBD1 as D (6 bases). The CDR3 contains 13 residues. With 2 bases removed from V and 9 bases from J, the gap between germline ends came to 10 bases. Germline-derived CDR1 and CDR2 are MNHEY and SMNVEV (reference sequence). As DNA, the CDR3 is TGTGCCAGCAGTTTAAGAACAGGGAGGGAGCTGTTTTTT. Translated, it gives CASSLRTGRELFF.

V gene TRBV19 combines with J gene TRBJ2-2; D is perhaps TRBD1 or TRBD2 (5 bases each). Germline values: CDR1 LNHDA, CDR2 SQIVND (reference sequence). V lost 4 bases and J 9 bases, leaving 9 bases between the germline ends. This CDR3 comprises 12 residues. The CDR3 DNA is TGTGCCAGTAGTAGGGGACCACGGGAGCTGTTTTTT. Its translation is CASSRGPRELFF.

The V gene is TRBV19, the J gene TRBJ1-1; D gene unclear. Trimming stripped 1 base from V and 1 base from J, with 13 bases between. The CDR3 is made up of 16 amino acids. Germline CDR1 and CDR2: LNHDA and SQIVND (reference sequence). DNA of the CDR3: TGTGCCAGTAGTATAGTTCACAGTCCGGGGAACACTGAAGCTTTCTTT. Translated: CASSIVHSPGNTEAFF.

The V gene is TRBV29-1, the J gene TRBJ1-2; D call uncertain. CDR3 length: 14 amino acids. The V and J ends lost 0 bases and 2 bases respectively, with 10 bases between them. Germline V CDR1 and CDR2: SQVTM, ANQGSEA. The CDR3 DNA reads TGCAGCGTTGAAGAGGCAGGCGAGAACTATGGCTACACCTTC. This gives the protein CSVEEAGENYGYTF.

A remark on this clonotype: A much larger clonotype is one base distant, so this may be a read error. V is TRBV7-2 and J is TRBJ2-3; 10 nucleotides agree with TRBD1. The ends lost 1 base at V and 6 bases at J; junction bases unmatched: 7. The germline CDR1 and CDR2 sequences are SGHTA and FQGNSA. The CDR3 totals 16 residues. CDR3 amino acids: CASSLGPGQGMDTQYF. The CDR3 nucleotides are TGTGCCAGCAGCTTAGGACCGGGACAGGGGATGGATACGCAGTATTTT.

The V gene is TRBV12-3 or TRBV12-4, the J gene TRBJ2-7; no clear D gene. The CDR3 covers 11 residues. Trimming pared 3 bases from V and 5 bases from J, leaving 5 bases between. The CDR3 coding sequence is TGTGCCAGCAGTTTTGGCCACGAGCAGTACGTC. This sequence encodes CASSFGHEQYV.

J is TRBJ2-2 and V is TRBV7-9; unclear D gene. Germline lookup yields CDR1 SEHNR and CDR2 FQNEAQ (reference sequence). The CDR3 runs 14 residues. Trimming left V 5 bases short and J 7 bases short, with 14 bases between. This chain's CDR3 is CASSHAMRFGELFF. The CDR3 region has the DNA TGTGCCAGCAGCCACGCAATGCGTTTCGGGGAGCTGTTTTTT.

This clonotype was seen many times. The V call is TRBV7-9, the J call TRBJ1-3, with D uncertain. CDR1 is SEHNR and CDR2 is FQNEAQ in the germline V gene (reference sequence). This CDR3 has 12 residues. V was trimmed by 6 bases and J by 3 bases, leaving 6 bases between them. In DNA form, the CDR3 reads TGTGCCAGCAGGCCGAGTGGAAACACCATATATTTT. Translation: CASRPSGNTIYF.

The rearrangement joins TRBV6-2 or TRBV6-3 to TRBJ1-2, with D uncertain. CDR3 length: 14 amino acids. Looked up from germline, CDR1 is MNHEY and CDR2 is SVGEGT. V gave up 2 bases and J gave up 4 bases, with 11 bases separating them. CDR3 nucleotides: TGTGCCAGCAGTTACAACGCCAGGCTCTATGGCTACACCTTC. It encodes CASSYNARLYGYTF.

V is TRBV9 and J is TRBJ1-1; TRBD1 matches 9 bases. The CDR3 is 18 amino acids. Germline V lookup: CDR1 SGDLS, CDR2 YYNGEE. V gave up 3 bases and J gave up 2 bases; unmatched junction bases: 14. CDR3 loop: CASSASRDRERGNTEAFF. CDR3 bases: TGTGCCAGCAGCGCAAGCCGGGACAGGGAGAGAGGCAACACTGAAGCTTTCTTT.

The chain employs TRBV13 and TRBJ1-1, with D perhaps TRBD1 (6 bases). Germline V gene data show CDR1 as PRHDT and CDR2 as FYEKMQ (reference sequence). The V end was cut by 2 bases, the J end by 1 base, with 14 bases between. This CDR3 has 16 residues. CDR3 in amino acids: CASSLKFRTENTEAFF. The CDR3 coding sequence is TGTGCCAGCAGCTTAAAATTTCGGACAGAGAACACTGAAGCTTTCTTT.

The J gene is TRBJ1-4, the V gene TRBV12-3 or TRBV12-4; D remains ambiguous. The length of the CDR3 is 14 residues. V was trimmed by 4 bases and J by 0 bases, leaving 6 bases between them. CDR3 residues: CASSSDTTNEKLFF. The CDR3 DNA reads TGTGCCAGCAGTTCAGATACAACTAATGAAAAACTGTTTTTT.

The chain recombines TRBV6-2 or TRBV6-3 with TRBJ2-1; a possible D gene is TRBD1 (6 bases). The CDR3 loop spans 13 amino acids. In germline, CDR1 is MNHEY, CDR2 SVGEGT. Trimming left V 4 bases short and J 6 bases short, with 10 bases between. This CDR3 reads CASSLWGPNEQFF. In DNA form, the CDR3 reads TGTGCCAGCAGTTTGTGGGGGCCCAATGAGCAGTTCTTC.

This rearrangement joins TRBV11-1 to TRBJ1-1; maybe TRBD1 (6 bases). This CDR3 is built from 17 residues. Germline V lookup: CDR1 SGHAT, CDR2 FQDESV (reference sequence). V gave up 1 base and J gave up 5 bases, with 20 bases separating them. Here the CDR3 reads CASSLEEGLGAWTEAFF. The CDR3 nucleotides are TGTGCCAGCAGCTTAGAAGAGGGGCTGGGGGCGTGGACTGAAGCTTTCTTT. The variable domain in full, completed from reference TRBV11-1 and TRBJ1-1, reads EAEVAQSPRYKITEKSQAVAFWCDPISGHATLYWYRQILGQGPELLVQFQDESVVDDSQLPKDRFSAERLKGVDSTLKIQPAELGDSAMYLCASSLEEGLGAWTEAFFGQGTRLTVV.

V gene TRBV2 combines with J gene TRBJ2-7; D is unresolved. From germline, CDR1 is SNHLY and CDR2 FYNNEI. The ends were cut back, 3 bases at V and 1 base at J, with 7 bases in the middle. CDR3 length equals 13 residues. The DNA of the CDR3 is TGTGCCAGCAGTGACGGCTATTCCTACGAGCAGTACTTC. Translation gives CASSDGYSYEQYF.

The V call is TRBV12-3 or TRBV12-4, the J call TRBJ2-2; 10 bases map to TRBD1. The CDR3 has 18 residues. V shed 3 bases, J shed 0 bases, and the junction held 7 bases outside the gene matches. The CDR3 DNA follows: TGTGCCAGCAGTTTCTTCAGGGACAGGGGCACGAACACCGGGGAGCTGTTTTTT. Translating gives CASSFFRDRGTNTGELFF.